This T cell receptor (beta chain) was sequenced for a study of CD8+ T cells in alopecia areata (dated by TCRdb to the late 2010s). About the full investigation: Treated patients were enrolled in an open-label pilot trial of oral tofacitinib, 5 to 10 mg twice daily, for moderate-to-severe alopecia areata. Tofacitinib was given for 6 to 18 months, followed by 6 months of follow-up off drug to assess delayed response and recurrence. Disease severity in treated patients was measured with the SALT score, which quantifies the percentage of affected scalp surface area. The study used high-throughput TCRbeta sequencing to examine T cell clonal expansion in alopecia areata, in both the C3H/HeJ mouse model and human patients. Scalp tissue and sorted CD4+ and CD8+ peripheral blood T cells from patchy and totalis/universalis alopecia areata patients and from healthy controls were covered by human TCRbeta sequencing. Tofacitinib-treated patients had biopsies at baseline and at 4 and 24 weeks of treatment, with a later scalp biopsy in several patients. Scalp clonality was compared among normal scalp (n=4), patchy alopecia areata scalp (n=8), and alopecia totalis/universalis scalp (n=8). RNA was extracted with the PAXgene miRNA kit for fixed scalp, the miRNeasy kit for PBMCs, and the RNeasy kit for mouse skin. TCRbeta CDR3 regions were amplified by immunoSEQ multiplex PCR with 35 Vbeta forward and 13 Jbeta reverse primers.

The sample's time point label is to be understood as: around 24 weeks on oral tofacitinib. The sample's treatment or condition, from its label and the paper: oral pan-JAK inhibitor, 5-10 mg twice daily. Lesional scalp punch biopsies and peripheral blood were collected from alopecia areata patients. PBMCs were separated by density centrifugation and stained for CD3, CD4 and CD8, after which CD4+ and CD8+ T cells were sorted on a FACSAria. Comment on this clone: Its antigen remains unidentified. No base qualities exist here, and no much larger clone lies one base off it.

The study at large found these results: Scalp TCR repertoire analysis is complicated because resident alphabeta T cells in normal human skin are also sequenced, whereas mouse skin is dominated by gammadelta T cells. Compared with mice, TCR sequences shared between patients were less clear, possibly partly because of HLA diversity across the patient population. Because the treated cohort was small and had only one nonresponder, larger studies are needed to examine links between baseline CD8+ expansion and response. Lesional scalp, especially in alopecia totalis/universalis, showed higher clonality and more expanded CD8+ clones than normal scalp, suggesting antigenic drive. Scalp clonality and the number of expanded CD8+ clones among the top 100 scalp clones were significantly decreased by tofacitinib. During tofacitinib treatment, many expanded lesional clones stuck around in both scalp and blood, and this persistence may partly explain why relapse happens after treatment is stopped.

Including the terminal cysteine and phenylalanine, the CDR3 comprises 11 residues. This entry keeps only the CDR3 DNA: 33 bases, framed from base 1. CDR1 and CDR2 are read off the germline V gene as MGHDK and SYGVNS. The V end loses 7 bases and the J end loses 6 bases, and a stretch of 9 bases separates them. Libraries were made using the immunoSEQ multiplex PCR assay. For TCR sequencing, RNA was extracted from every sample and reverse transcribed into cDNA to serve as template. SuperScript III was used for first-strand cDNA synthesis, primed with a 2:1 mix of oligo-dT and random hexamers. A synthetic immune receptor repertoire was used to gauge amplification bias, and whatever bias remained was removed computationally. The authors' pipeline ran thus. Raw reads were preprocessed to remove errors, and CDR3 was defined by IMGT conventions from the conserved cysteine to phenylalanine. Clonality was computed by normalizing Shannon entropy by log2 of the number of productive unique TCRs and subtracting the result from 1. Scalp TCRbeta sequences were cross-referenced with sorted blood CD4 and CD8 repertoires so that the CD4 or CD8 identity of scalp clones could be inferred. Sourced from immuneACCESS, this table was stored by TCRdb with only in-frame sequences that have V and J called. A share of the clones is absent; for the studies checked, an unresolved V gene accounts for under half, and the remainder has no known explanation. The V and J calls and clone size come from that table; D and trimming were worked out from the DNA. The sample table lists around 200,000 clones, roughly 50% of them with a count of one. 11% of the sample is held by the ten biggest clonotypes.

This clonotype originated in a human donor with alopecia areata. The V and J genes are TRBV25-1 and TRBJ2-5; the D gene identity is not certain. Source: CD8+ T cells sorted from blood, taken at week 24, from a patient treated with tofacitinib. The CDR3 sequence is CASTIGKTQYF. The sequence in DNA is TGTGCCAGCACCATAGGAAAGACCCAGTACTTC.